This TCR beta chain comes out of a study of beta chain features in type 1 diabetes. Study-wide context: Summed over all samples, the examined sorted cells came to under 110,000,000. Study-wide results and limits: Patients with Type 1 diabetes showed moderately but significantly shorter TCRB CDR3s in all four CD4+ subsets. The analysis here could not establish whether HLA type shapes TCRB rearrangement. It was possible that PCR favored shorter templates, equally so in patients and controls.

This clone was recorded a few times. No antigen is known for it. The CDR3 is made up of 15 amino acids. Trimming cost V 4 bases and J 4 bases; bases outside gene matches: 8. Germline CDR1 and CDR2: MDHEN and SYDVKM. Expressed TCRB transcripts were sequenced after all isolated RNA was converted to cDNA. Several million reads was the average for naive, central memory and regulatory T cell samples. This table comes from immunoSEQ multiplex PCR, and its TCRdb copy is limited to in-frame clones, with some not included. Here the sample spans a few hundred thousand clones, 16% being singletons. This clonotype was obtained from a man aged 25 to 45 with type 1 diabetes. The sample comprised naive CD4+ T cells from blood. V usage is TRBV28 and J usage is TRBJ2-3; TRBD1 agrees at 7 bases. The CDR3 bases are TGTGCCAGCAGTTCCTCCGGGACAGAAGCAGATACGCAGTATTTT. Translated: CASSSSGTEADTQYF. The full variable domain, in which reference TRBV28 and TRBJ2-3 provide the parts outside the CDR3, is DVKVTQSSRYLVKRTGEKVFLECVQDMDHENMFWYRQDPGLGLRLIYFSYDVKMKEKGDIPEGYSVSREKKERFSLILESASTNQTSMYLCASSSSGTEADTQYFGPGTRLTVL.